A single sample gave rise to the 19 T cell receptor beta chains below, sequenced in a study of blood T cells in healthy people across ages. A second about 6 to 12 cycle PCR used barcoded and J-beta primers. TCRdb itself ran the 5' RACE reads through MiXCR, one entry per CDR3 protein. The sample carries roughly 2 million distinct CDR3 sequences, around 50% recorded once. The specimen was blood. Receptor source: a woman aged 40 to 50 in good health.

This clonotype has only a few counts. The gene calls are TRBV6-4 and TRBJ2-1; tentatively, D is TRBD1 or TRBD2 (6 bases each). The V gene's germline CDR1 is MRHNA and CDR2 SNTAGT. V shed 2 bases and J shed 6 bases, with 8 bases lying between them. The CDR3 extends over 13 amino acids. In DNA form, the CDR3 reads TGTGCCAGCAGTGACAGGGGGGTCAATGAGCAGTTCTTC. Amino acid sequence: CASSDRGVNEQFF.

This sequence joins TRBV27 and TRBJ1-4, with D unclear. This CDR3 has 14 residues. V lost 5 bases to trimming and J lost 0 bases, with 7 bases between them. Germline V gene lookup returns CDR1 MNHEY and CDR2 SMNVEV (reference sequence). The CDR3 reads CASSDWATNEKLFF. Here the CDR3 DNA reads TGTGCCAGCAGTGACTGGGCAACTAATGAAAAACTGTTTTTT.

The chain joins TRBV7-3 to TRBJ2-1, with 14 bases aligning to TRBD2. After removal of 4 bases from V and 10 bases from J, the junction contained 6 bases not matched to a gene. In germline, CDR1 is SGHTA, CDR2 FQGTGA. The CDR3 runs to 15 residues. CDR3 region: CASSWGLAGAGEQFF. In DNA form, the CDR3 reads TGTGCCAGCAGCTGGGGACTAGCGGGGGCGGGGGAGCAGTTCTTC.

The J gene is TRBJ1-5, the V gene TRBV4-1; no clear D. V lost 5 bases, J lost 5 bases, and 22 bases lay in between. This CDR3 is built from 17 residues. In germline, CDR1 is MGHRA, CDR2 YSYEKL. Here the CDR3 DNA reads TGCGCCAGCAGCTATTCCGGAAGAGATGGATCGGATCAGCCCCAGCATTTT. Its protein product is CASSYSGRDGSDQPQHF.

On this clonotype: An end of the junction does not agree with germline; a read error may underlie this. The rearrangement uses TRBV15 and TRBJ2-1; TRBD1 matches 7 bases. This CDR3 has 13 amino acids. Germline CDR1 and CDR2: LNHNV and YYDKDF (reference sequence). The CDR3 nucleotides are TGTACCACCAGCCCAGGGACAGTGAATGAGCAGTTCTTC. Its protein is CTTSPGTVNEQFF.

The chain employs TRBV9 and TRBJ2-5; a weak D match, TRBD2 (6 bases). The V gene's germline CDR1 is SGDLS and CDR2 YYNGEE. V was trimmed by 2 bases and J by 4 bases, leaving 15 bases between them. This CDR3 has 15 residues. The CDR3 loop is CASSVSIGGAETQYF. CDR3 nucleotides: TGTGCCAGCAGCGTTTCTATCGGCGGGGCAGAGACCCAGTACTTC.

This chain links TRBV5-1 with TRBJ1-2; the D is unclear. V was trimmed by 0 bases and J by 4 bases, leaving 7 bases between them. Germline assignment: CDR1 SGHRS and CDR2 YFSETQ. This CDR3 is 13 amino acids long. The DNA of the CDR3 is TGCGCCAGCAGCTTGGATCAGCTCTATGGCTACACCTTC. Translating gives CASSLDQLYGYTF.

Of note for this clonotype: The junction does not match germline at one end; this may be a read error. The chain's CDR3 is CASGYVGSSYGYTF. CDR3 nucleotides: TGTGCCAGCGGTTACGTCGGGAGCAGTTATGGCTACACCTTC. The chain carries TRBV6-5 and TRBJ1-2; no definite D call. Germline loops: CDR1 MNHEY, CDR2 SVGAGI. CDR3 length equals 14 residues.

This clonotype was seen only once. The gene calls are TRBV7-9 and TRBJ2-1, with 14 bases aligning to TRBD2. The CDR3 covers 17 residues. Trimming removed 7 bases from V and 2 bases from J; junction bases left unmatched: 7. CDR1 and CDR2 from the germline V gene are SEHNR and FQNEAQ (reference sequence). CDR3 in amino acids: CASTTGTSGGPYNEQFF. The CDR3 DNA is TGTGCCAGCACCACCGGGACTAGCGGGGGCCCCTACAATGAGCAGTTCTTC.

This clonotype was observed a handful of times. The chain couples TRBV6-5 to TRBJ2-7; D might be TRBD2 (6 bases). Germline V gene lookup returns CDR1 MNHEY and CDR2 SVGAGI. V lost 5 bases, J lost 2 bases, and 13 bases lay in between. This CDR3 comprises 14 residues. The CDR3 spells CASSATSRTYEQYF. DNA of the CDR3: TGTGCCAGCAGTGCGACTAGTAGGACCTACGAGCAGTACTTC.

The table lists this clonotype with a few counts. The V call is TRBV7-9, the J call TRBJ1-4; weak D call: TRBD1 (6 bases). This CDR3 has 15 residues. Germline V lookup: CDR1 SEHNR, CDR2 FQNEAQ (reference sequence). V shed 2 bases and J shed 6 bases, with 13 bases lying between them. CDR3 protein: CASSLMGRGDEKLFF. CDR3 DNA: TGTGCCAGCAGCTTAATGGGCAGGGGAGATGAAAAACTGTTTTTT.

This clonotype was picked up a small number of times. This chain connects TRBV28 to TRBJ2-7; maybe TRBD1 (5 bases). The end of the DNA is better explained by TRBJ2-5, so the J call may be wrong. Germline V gene lookup returns CDR1 MDHEN and CDR2 SYDVKM. The CDR3 runs 13 residues. CDR3 in amino acids: CASSAPGRATQYF. CDR3 DNA sequence: TGTGCCAGCAGTGCTCCTGGCAGGGCGACCCAGTACTTC.

About this clonotype itself: The junction departs from the called germline gene at one end, perhaps through a read error. The rearrangement joins TRBV4-1 to TRBJ2-3; TRBD2 matches 9 bases. The CDR3 loop spans 16 amino acids. Germline V gene lookup returns CDR1 MGHRA and CDR2 YSYEKL. The CDR3: CASSQDQRGATETQYF. The CDR3 coding sequence is TGCGCCAGCAGCCAAGATCAGCGGGGGGCCACAGAGACGCAGTATTTT.

The gene calls are TRBV7-9 and TRBJ1-5, with D perhaps matching TRBD1 (5 bases). The CDR3 is 17 amino acids. V lost 2 bases and J lost 2, with 16 bases in between. CDR1 SEHNR and CDR2 FQNEAQ come from the germline V gene (reference sequence). The CDR3 here is CASSLYRGGPGNQPQHF. The CDR3 bases are TGTGCCAGCAGCTTATATCGTGGGGGACCGGGCAATCAGCCCCAGCATTTT.

This rearrangement joins TRBV5-1 to TRBJ2-5, with TRBD1 as a possible D gene (6 bases). This CDR3 has 15 residues. The V end was cut by 7 bases, the J end by 1 base, with 17 bases between. Germline values: CDR1 SGHRS, CDR2 YFSETQ. DNA for the CDR3: TGCGCCAGCGGGTTGGGGGCACAATCCCAAGAGACCCAGTACTTC. Protein: CASGLGAQSQETQYF.

The V and J genes are TRBV7-2 and TRBJ2-4; TRBD1 agrees at 7 bases. This CDR3 spans 15 amino acids. V lost 5 bases and J lost 6; bases outside the gene matches: 10. Germline lookup yields CDR1 SGHTA and CDR2 FQGNSA. CDR3 nucleotide sequence: TGTGCCAGCAGCCTCGAAACAGGGGTTTTAAACATTCAGTACTTC. Protein: CASSLETGVLNIQYF.

The chain uses TRBV29-1 and TRBJ1-3; D perhaps matches TRBD1 (5 bases). The CDR3 has 15 residues. The germline V and J ends were trimmed by 4 bases and 0 bases, with 13 bases remaining between them. Germline CDR1 reads SQVTM; CDR2 reads ANQGSEA. CDR3 nucleotide sequence: TGCAGCGTTGTGTCCCAGGGTCCCTCTGGAAACACCATATATTTT. Translation gives CSVVSQGPSGNTIYF. Combining the CDR3 with reference TRBV29-1 and TRBJ1-3 gives the whole variable domain SAVISQKPSRDICQRGTSLTIQCQVDSQVTMMFWYRQQPGQSLTLIATANQGSEATYESGFVIDKFPISRPNLTFSTLTVSNMSPEDSSIYLCSVVSQGPSGNTIYFGEGSWLTVV.

This clonotype occurred a few times. The chain has TRBV9 and TRBJ1-5, with D possibly being TRBD1 (5 bases). V was clipped by 3 bases and J by 4 bases, with 17 bases between them. Germline values: CDR1 SGDLS, CDR2 YYNGEE. The CDR3 loop spans 16 amino acids. The CDR3 reads CASSGPGLGENQPQHF. In nucleotides, the CDR3 is TGTGCCAGCAGCGGTCCAGGGTTGGGGGAAAATCAGCCCCAGCATTTT.

This rearrangement joins TRBV13 to TRBJ2-3, with 11 bases aligning to TRBD2. J lost 0 bases, V lost 5 bases, and 7 bases had no gene match. The CDR3 sequence is 17 residues long. Germline V gene sequence: CDR1 PRHDT, CDR2 FYEKMQ (reference sequence). The CDR3 sequence is CASSITGLAESTDTQYF. DNA for the CDR3: TGTGCCAGCAGCATAACGGGACTAGCGGAAAGCACAGATACGCAGTATTTT.